Presented here are 27 T cell receptor beta chains from one specimen sequenced in a study of vaccination and CD4 T cells after COVID-19. Cultured CD4+ T-cell DNA underwent Oncomine TCR Beta short-read sequencing. TCRdb reprocessed the PCR reads via MiXCR and lists one record per CDR3 protein. This table holds around 14,000 distinct CDR3 sequences, roughly 58% found once. Treatment reported: roughly nine-day PBMC culture with coronavirus spike peptide pools or control peptides (ViraFEST assay). These receptors have no known antigen. Sequencing was done on a sample of CD4+ T cells from blood, cultured in vitro. All receptors derive from a human donor who had recovered from COVID-19.

The chain carries TRBV6-1 and TRBJ2-7; D unresolved. CDR3 length: 11 amino acids. CDR1 is MNHNS and CDR2 is SASEGT in the germline V gene. The CDR3 loop is CFRVPRSEQYF. In nucleotides, the CDR3 is TGTTTCCGGGTCCCGCGTAGCGAGCAGTACTTC.

This clonotype was counted a few times. This chain joins TRBV7-8 and TRBJ2-2, with D perhaps matching TRBD1 or TRBD2 (5 bases each). Germline V gene sequence: CDR1 SGHVS, CDR2 FQNEAQ. The CDR3 extends over 15 amino acids. Trimming removed 0 bases from V and 0 bases from J, with 5 bases in between. CDR3 protein: CASSLAGANTGELFF. CDR3 nucleotides: TGTGCCAGCAGCTTAGCGGGGGCGAACACCGGGGAGCTGTTTTTT.

This clonotype was detected only a few times. The rearrangement links TRBV12-3 or TRBV12-4 to TRBJ1-5; D not certain. Trimming shortened V by 7 bases and J by 6 bases, and 13 bases separated the two germline ends. This CDR3 has 13 amino acids. This CDR3 reads CASTTNGFQPQHF. Here the CDR3 DNA reads TGTGCCAGCACCACCAACGGATTTCAGCCCCAGCATTTT.

This clonotype has only a few counts. The chain is built from TRBV19 and TRBJ1-3; D remains unclear. Germline values: CDR1 LNHDA, CDR2 SQIVND (reference sequence). V lost 4 bases to trimming and J lost 0 bases, with 7 bases between them. The CDR3 consists of 14 residues. In DNA, the CDR3 is TGTGCCAGTAGTAATCGACTCTCTGGAAACACCATATATTTT. As protein: CASSNRLSGNTIYF.

This clonotype was seen a few times. The chain uses TRBV15 and TRBJ2-7; 10 bases align to TRBD2. V lost 0 bases and J lost 2; bases outside the gene matches: 7. The CDR3 spans 17 residues. The germline V gene has CDR1 LNHNV and CDR2 YYDKDF (reference sequence). CDR3 sequence (DNA): TGTGCCACCAGCAGAGATAGAACAACTAGCGGGGCCTACGAGCAGTACTTC. Translated, it gives CATSRDRTTSGAYEQYF.

This chain joins TRBV6-1 and TRBJ1-1, with D uncertain. The length of the CDR3 is 15 residues. The germline V gene has CDR1 MNHNS and CDR2 SASEGT. Trimming took 7 bases from V and 0 from J, leaving 15 bases between them. CDR3 residues: CASNPEKGVNTEAFF. The CDR3 bases are TGTGCCAGCAATCCCGAAAAGGGCGTGAACACTGAAGCTTTCTTT.

This clonotype was counted between two and nine times. CDR3 amino acids: CASSLGGTVANYGYTF. CDR3 DNA: TGCGCCAGCAGCTTGGGGGGGACAGTAGCTAACTATGGCTACACCTTC. The V and J genes are TRBV5-1 and TRBJ1-2; 7 bases map to TRBD1. CDR1 SGHRS and CDR2 YFSETQ come from the germline V gene. The CDR3 loop spans 16 amino acids. V shed 0 bases and J 0 bases; nucleotides not matched to a gene: 5. The full variable domain, in which reference TRBV5-1 and TRBJ1-2 provide the parts outside the CDR3, is KAGVTQTPRYLIKTRGQQVTLSCSPISGHRSVSWYQQTPGQGLQFLFEYFSETQRNKGNFPGRFSGRQFSNSRSEMNVSTLELGDSALYLCASSLGGTVANYGYTFGSGTRLTVV.

The chain combines TRBV20-1 with TRBJ2-5; perhaps TRBD2 as D (5 bases). Germline V lookup: CDR1 DFQATT, CDR2 SNEGSKA (reference sequence). V was trimmed by 0 bases and J by 4 bases, leaving 12 bases between them. The CDR3 runs 14 residues. This CDR3 is CSARDPRGRETQYF. The DNA of the CDR3 is TGCAGTGCTAGAGACCCCCGGGGAAGAGAGACCCAGTACTTC.

The V and J genes are TRBV20-1 and TRBJ1-6, with 9 bases identical to TRBD1. With 5 bases clipped from V and 6 bases from J, the junction kept 5 bases outside the gene matches. The CDR3 is 14 amino acids. From germline, CDR1 is DFQATT and CDR2 SNEGSKA (reference sequence). CDR3 region: CSAPGTGPNSPLHF. In nucleotides, the CDR3 is TGCAGTGCTCCTGGGACAGGGCCTAATTCACCCCTCCACTTT.

CDR3 protein: CASSLTSGSSDTQYF. In nucleotides, the CDR3 is TGTGCCAGCAGTTTAACTAGCGGGAGTTCAGATACGCAGTATTTT. The genes are TRBV6-4 and TRBJ2-3; 11 positions match TRBD2. Germline V gene data show CDR1 as MRHNA and CDR2 as SNTAGT. The CDR3 runs 15 residues. V lost 5 bases, J lost 4 bases, and 5 bases stayed unmatched.

This clonotype was recorded once. Germline is not matched at one junction end, which may reflect a read error. The DNA of the CDR3 is TGCAGTGCTAGAGATCGTACATCGAAAACGTTC. Translated, it gives CSARDRTSKTF. The chain carries TRBV20-1 and TRBJ1-2; no firm D call. The CDR3 runs to 11 residues. CDR1 is DFQATT and CDR2 is SNEGSKA in the germline V gene (reference sequence).

Only a few counts were recorded for this clonotype. The chain joins TRBV20-1 to TRBJ2-1, with 7 bases lining up with TRBD1. The CDR3 totals 14 residues. Germline trimming cut 4 bases from V and 4 bases from J; bases unmatched to any gene: 7. The germline gives CDR1 DFQATT, CDR2 SNEGSKA (reference sequence). Written as DNA, the CDR3 is TGCAGTGCTACTCCGACAGGGAAATACAATGAGCAGTTCTTC. Protein: CSATPTGKYNEQFF.

The chain is built from TRBV19 and TRBJ2-3; 10 bases fit TRBD2. Germline V CDR1 and CDR2: LNHDA, SQIVND (reference sequence). The CDR3 runs to 14 residues. J lost 3 bases, V lost 6 bases, and 3 bases had no gene match. The CDR3, as DNA: TGTGCCAGTAGCCCTAGCGGGGGAACAGATACGCAGTATTTT. Protein product: CASSPSGGTDTQYF.

J is TRBJ2-3 and V is TRBV6-5; 9 bases fit TRBD2. Germline loops: CDR1 MNHEY, CDR2 SVGAGI. CDR3 length equals 20 residues. V shed 0 bases, J shed 5 bases, and the junction held 18 bases outside the gene matches. In nucleotides, the CDR3 is TGTGCCAGCAGTTACTCGGAGGGGGCCACTCCTAGCGGGACTTTAGATACGCAGTATTTT. It is translated as CASSYSEGATPSGTLDTQYF.

The J gene is TRBJ1-5, the V gene TRBV6-1, with 9 bases that match TRBD1. The CDR3 length is 16 residues. CDR1 MNHNS and CDR2 SASEGT come from the germline V gene. Trimming took 6 bases from V and 1 from J; bases not matched to a gene: 7. The CDR3 DNA reads TGTGCCAGCAGATCGACCGGGACAGGGAGCAATCAGCCCCAGCATTTT. It specifies CASRSTGTGSNQPQHF.

This clonotype has more than one count but fewer than ten. The rearrangement uses TRBV7-2 and TRBJ1-2; D gene unclear. CDR3 length: 14 amino acids. Trimming removed 1 base from V and 8 bases from J, with 14 bases in between. CDR1 and CDR2 from the germline V gene are SGHTA and FQGNSA. In DNA form, the CDR3 reads TGTGCCAGCAGCTTAGATAGAGGGATAGAGGGCTACACCTTC. It encodes CASSLDRGIEGYTF. The full variable domain, rest sourced from reference TRBV7-2 and TRBJ1-2, is GAGVSQSPSNKVTEKGKDVELRCDPISGHTALYWYRQSLGQGLEFLIYFQGNSAPDKSGLPSDRFSAERTGGSVSTLTIQRTQQEDSAVYLCASSLDRGIEGYTFGSGTRLTVV.

The genes are TRBV19 and TRBJ1-5; D gene uncertain. The CDR3 covers 15 residues. V lost 3 bases to trimming and J lost 4 bases, with 13 bases between them. Germline values: CDR1 LNHDA, CDR2 SQIVND (reference sequence). The CDR3 spells CASSIPLLVNQPQHF. CDR3 sequence (DNA): TGTGCCAGTAGTATCCCCCTCCTAGTGAATCAGCCCCAGCATTTT.

The chain joins TRBV18 to TRBJ2-3; the match to TRBD2 covers 14 bases. The CDR3 runs 14 residues. J gave up 9 bases and V 8 bases, and 7 bases lay outside the gene matches. The germline V gene encodes CDR1 KGHSH and CDR2 LQKENI. DNA for the CDR3: TGTGCCAGCCACAAGACTAGCGGGGGGGAGACGCAGTATTTT. Translating it yields CASHKTSGGETQYF.

V is TRBV10-2 and J is TRBJ2-3; the match to TRBD2 covers 11 bases. In germline, CDR1 is WSHSY, CDR2 SAAADI. The V segment lost 2 bases and the J segment 5 bases; nucleotides outside the gene matches: 9. The CDR3 runs 17 residues. The CDR3 reads CASSEIGSGGEQDTQYF. DNA of the CDR3: TGCGCCAGCAGTGAGATCGGTAGCGGGGGGGAACAAGATACGCAGTATTTT.

The chain recombines TRBV5-1 with TRBJ2-1, with 9 bases fitting TRBD2. V shed 3 bases and J 6 bases; nucleotides not matched to a gene: 7. CDR3 size: 15 residues. Germline values: CDR1 SGHRS, CDR2 YFSETQ. For the CDR3, the DNA is TGCGCCAGCAGCTCTAGCGGGGCGTCGCGCAATGAGCAGTTCTTC. Its protein product is CASSSSGASRNEQFF.

The chain carries TRBV18 and TRBJ1-5; possibly TRBD1 for D (5 bases). CDR1 and CDR2 from the germline V gene are KGHSH and LQKENI. The V end lost 1 base, the J end lost 1 base, and 8 bases lay between the germline ends. The CDR3 runs to 15 residues. The CDR3 bases are TGTGCCAGCTCACCACTGTGGGGGAGCAATCAGCCCCAGCATTTT. Its protein product is CASSPLWGSNQPQHF. Supplemented by reference TRBV18 and TRBJ1-5, the full variable domain reads NAGVMQNPRHLVRRRGQEARLRCSPMKGHSHVYWYRQLPEEGLKFMVYLQKENIIDESGMPKERFSAEFPKEGPSILRIQQVVRGDSAAYFCASSPLWGSNQPQHFGDGTRLSIL.

The chain recombines TRBV19 with TRBJ2-2; possible D gene TRBD2, 7 bases. The V and J ends lost 5 bases and 5 bases respectively, with 15 bases between them. Germline values: CDR1 LNHDA, CDR2 SQIVND (reference sequence). CDR3 length: 15 residues. CDR3 residues: CASSFRGARTGELFF. DNA of the CDR3: TGTGCCAGTAGTTTCCGGGGGGCCAGGACCGGGGAGCTGTTTTTT.

V is TRBV27 and J is TRBJ2-1, with 16 bases fitting TRBD2. Germline V gene sequence: CDR1 MNHEY, CDR2 SMNVEV (reference sequence). The CDR3 extends over 18 amino acids. V trimming: 2 bases; J trimming: 7 bases; junction bases outside the gene matches: 8. CDR3 region: CASSLVGLAGGKQNEQFF. The CDR3 DNA follows: TGTGCCAGCAGTTTAGTGGGACTAGCGGGGGGGAAGCAAAATGAGCAGTTCTTC.

This clonotype was observed a few times. The V gene is TRBV24-1, the J gene TRBJ2-3; D gene ambiguous. Germline V gene lookup returns CDR1 KGHDR and CDR2 SFDVKD. V lost 4 bases to trimming and J lost 2 bases, with 12 bases between them. CDR3 length equals 15 residues. This CDR3 is CATSDRDSATDTQYF. The CDR3 nucleotides are TGTGCCACCAGTGACCGAGATTCGGCCACAGATACGCAGTATTTT.

This clonotype occurred a few times. This chain uses TRBV2 with TRBJ1-5; no reliable D call. This CDR3 spans 13 amino acids. Germline lookup yields CDR1 SNHLY and CDR2 FYNNEI. V lost 6 bases and J lost 4, with 10 bases in between. In DNA form, the CDR3 reads TGTGCCAGCAGGTCCAGGAGAAATCAGCCCCAGCATTTT. Its protein is CASRSRRNQPQHF.

The chain combines TRBV6-5 with TRBJ1-1; TRBD1 is a possible D gene (5 bases). Germline CDR1 and CDR2: MNHEY and SVGAGI. This CDR3 has 14 residues. V was shortened by 0 bases and J by 5 bases, with 10 bases between the two germline ends. The CDR3 nucleotides read TGTGCCAGCAGTTACTCGGGGGTTGGGACTGAAGCTTTCTTT. Translation: CASSYSGVGTEAFF.

The CDR3 protein is CASSDRGTQETQYF. The CDR3 nucleotides are TGTGCCAGCAGTGACAGGGGCACTCAAGAGACCCAGTACTTC. The J gene is TRBJ2-5, the V gene TRBV25-1, with a possible D match to TRBD1 (6 bases). The CDR3 runs 14 residues. Deletions cut 3 bases from V and 2 bases from J, with 10 bases between. Germline CDR1 MGHDK, CDR2 SYGVNS. Supplemented by reference TRBV25-1 and TRBJ2-5, the full variable domain reads EADIYQTPRYLVIGTGKKITLECSQTMGHDKMYWYQQDPGMELHLIHYSYGVNSTEKGDLSSESTVSRIRTEHFPLTLESARPSHTSQYLCASSDRGTQETQYFGPGTRLLVL.